What follows describes a single T cell receptor beta chain. Its specificity is unknown. These data come from a study of T cell responses to AZD1222 COVID-19 vaccine. Study findings and constraints: All repertoire sampling was performed exclusively after the peak T cell response. Reportedly, close to half of spike-specific TCRs are directed against unmutated variant regions.

Trimming stripped 4 bases from V and 5 bases from J, with 9 bases between. The CDR3 length is 13 residues. Germline CDR1 and CDR2: SGHTA and FQGTGA. Produced via immunoSEQ multiplex PCR; TCRdb's table is partial and in-frame only. The table has approximately 45,000 clones, 70% to 90% seen once; the top ten hold 20% to 30%. V gene TRBV7-3 combines with J gene TRBJ2-1; TRBD1 might be the D (5 bases). Source: peripheral blood, taken 28 days after the second AZD1222 dose. The clonotype originates from an adult who received the AZD1222 COVID-19 vaccine. CDR3 DNA sequence: TGTGCCAGCAGCTCTTTAGGGGACAATGAGCAGTTCTTC. Translation gives CASSSLGDNEQFF.